The 16 T cell receptor beta chains reported below all come from one sample, sequenced in a study of T cell repertoires in cytomegalovirus infection. A single record per CDR3 protein comes from TCRdb applying MiXCR to the reads. The data hold about 270,000 distinct CDR3 sequences, with 22% observed a single time. Their cognate antigens are unknown. The sequenced sample was cultured PBMCs, obtained from culture after CMV antigen stimulation. Receptor source: a human donor in good health (CMV status not recorded). Some clones in this sample may be carry-over from other donors' samples.

The rearrangement links TRBV7-2 to TRBJ2-5; D is possibly TRBD2 (6 bases). V was shortened by 2 bases and J by 4 bases, with 11 bases between the two germline ends. The length of the CDR3 is 14 residues. The V gene's germline CDR1 is SGHTA and CDR2 FQGNSA. The CDR3 loop reads CASSLRREGETQYF. The CDR3, as DNA: TGTGCCAGCAGCTTAAGGCGGGAAGGAGAGACCCAGTACTTC.

This clonotype was picked up many times. The chain employs TRBV7-9 and TRBJ1-1; D is undetermined. In germline, CDR1 is SEHNR, CDR2 FQNEAQ (reference sequence). This CDR3 is 13 amino acids long. Trimming left V 3 bases short and J 4 bases short, with 9 bases between. The CDR3 DNA reads TGTGCCAGCAGCTTTGGGGAGGGCACTGAAGCTTTCTTT. Its protein product is CASSFGEGTEAFF.

This rearrangement joins TRBV20-1 to TRBJ2-1; 10 bases match TRBD2. Germline CDR1 and CDR2: DFQATT and SNEGSKA (reference sequence). The CDR3 is 15 amino acids. V gave up 3 bases and J gave up 7 bases; unmatched junction bases: 9. This chain's CDR3 is CSASPWTSGNNEQFF. The CDR3 DNA is TGCAGTGCTAGCCCATGGACTAGCGGAAATAATGAGCAGTTCTTC.

Comments on this clonotype: Germline and junction disagree at one end, which may indicate a read error. This rearrangement joins TRBV7-7 to TRBJ2-1, with 11 positions matching TRBD2. Germline values: CDR1 SSHAT, CDR2 FNYEAQ (reference sequence). This CDR3 has 14 residues. The DNA of the CDR3 is TGTGCTAGCAGCCGACTAGCGGGAATCGATGAGCAGTTCTTC. This sequence encodes CASSRLAGIDEQFF.

This clonotype was found a few times. The chain employs TRBV24-1 and TRBJ2-1; 9 nucleotides agree with TRBD2. This CDR3 has 16 amino acids. The V gene end was trimmed by 5 bases and the J gene end by 2 bases; junction bases not matched to a gene: 6. The germline V gene has CDR1 KGHDR and CDR2 SFDVKD. CDR3 in amino acids: CATSGHPSGAYNEQFF. The CDR3 DNA is TGTGCCACCAGTGGTCACCCTAGCGGGGCCTACAATGAGCAGTTCTTC.

The chain joins TRBV7-2 to TRBJ2-3, with 7 bases that match TRBD2. Germline V gives CDR1 SGHTA, CDR2 FQGNSA. With 7 bases clipped from V and 4 bases from J, the junction kept 14 bases outside the gene matches. CDR3 length: 16 residues. CDR3 nucleotides: TGTGCCAGCACCAAATTGGGCGGGAGTTTAGCAGATACGCAGTATTTT. Translating gives CASTKLGGSLADTQYF.

This clonotype was seen ten or more times. The J gene is TRBJ1-2, the V gene TRBV7-2; no clear D gene. Trimming removed 4 bases at V and 4 bases at J, with 10 bases between. The germline V gene has CDR1 SGHTA and CDR2 FQGNSA. The CDR3 contains 13 residues. CDR3 DNA sequence: TGTGCCAGCAGCTCCCAAGGGTCCTATGGCTACACCTTC. Its translation is CASSSQGSYGYTF.

This chain joins TRBV11-1 and TRBJ1-1; TRBD1 matches at 7 bases. The V segment lost 3 bases and the J segment 4 bases; nucleotides outside the gene matches: 2. CDR3 length: 13 amino acids. In germline, CDR1 is SGHAT, CDR2 FQDESV (reference sequence). In DNA form, the CDR3 reads TGTGCCAGCAGCTTTCGACAGGGCACTGAAGCTTTCTTT. As protein: CASSFRQGTEAFF.

This clonotype was counted ten times or more. This CDR3 is CASSSQNEKLFF. In DNA, the CDR3 is TGTGCCAGCAGCTCTCAAAATGAAAAACTGTTTTTT. V is TRBV7-2 and J is TRBJ1-4; unclear D gene. The germline V gene has CDR1 SGHTA and CDR2 FQGNSA. V dropped 4 bases and J dropped 5 bases, with 5 bases sitting between them. CDR3 length: 12 amino acids.

This clonotype has more than one count but fewer than ten. The genes are TRBV12-3 or TRBV12-4 and TRBJ1-4; 7 nucleotides line up with TRBD1. After removal of 6 bases from V and 7 bases from J, the junction contained 8 bases not matched to a gene. CDR3 size: 14 residues. The CDR3 is CASRLQGFGEKLFF. The CDR3 DNA reads as TGTGCCAGCAGATTACAGGGGTTCGGTGAAAAACTGTTTTTT.

This clonotype was counted many times. The chain combines TRBV12-3 or TRBV12-4 with TRBJ2-1; 11 bases agree with TRBD2. This CDR3 is built from 16 residues. V gave up 6 bases and J gave up 5 bases; unmatched junction bases: 9. This CDR3 reads CASRNPTSGSHNEQFF. CDR3 DNA sequence: TGTGCCAGCAGGAACCCAACTAGCGGGAGCCACAATGAGCAGTTCTTC.

This clonotype was seen ten or more times. The chain links TRBV11-2 to TRBJ2-7, with TRBD2 identical over 10 bases. V was pared by 5 bases and J by 4 bases, with 11 bases of the junction left unmatched. The CDR3 contains 16 residues. The germline V gene has CDR1 SGHAT and CDR2 FQNNGV. The CDR3: CASSDGLAGEFYEQYF. As DNA, the CDR3 is TGTGCCAGCAGCGATGGCCTAGCGGGGGAATTTTACGAGCAGTACTTC.

This clonotype has more than one count but fewer than ten. The CDR3 reads CASSSGTSGRNYEQYV. CDR3 nucleotides: TGTGCCAGCAGCTCAGGGACTAGCGGGCGGAACTACGAGCAGTACGTC. This chain links TRBV5-4 with TRBJ2-7, with 12 nucleotides matching TRBD2. With 3 bases clipped from V and 3 bases from J, the junction kept 7 bases outside the gene matches. Germline CDR1 is SGHNT and CDR2 is YYREEE (reference sequence). The CDR3 extends over 16 amino acids.

This clonotype was recorded at least ten times. The rearrangement uses TRBV5-6 and TRBJ1-5; the match to TRBD1 covers 8 bases. Germline CDR1 is SGHDT and CDR2 is YYEEEE. The CDR3 consists of 14 residues. V dropped 4 bases and J dropped 6; count of bases not matched to a gene: 6. The CDR3 DNA sequence: TGTGCCAGCAGCACGGGACAGGTTTTTCAGCCCCAGCATTTT. Translation gives CASSTGQVFQPQHF.

This clonotype was picked up a small number of times. The chain carries TRBV27 and TRBJ1-1; D might be TRBD1 (6 bases). Germline V gene data show CDR1 as MNHEY and CDR2 as SMNVEV (reference sequence). This CDR3 has 15 residues. V lost 4 bases and J 1 base, leaving 13 bases between the germline ends. As DNA, the CDR3 is TGTGCCAGCAGTTCTTCCCGACAGGCGAACACTGAAGCTTTCTTT. Its translation: CASSSSRQANTEAFF.

In its sample, this clonotype was seen many times. The chain links TRBV7-9 to TRBJ1-2; maybe TRBD1 (5 bases). The CDR3 totals 15 residues. Trimming removed 5 bases from V and 4 bases from J, with 17 bases in between. The germline V gene has CDR1 SEHNR and CDR2 FQNEAQ (reference sequence). The CDR3: CASSTGPKSIYGYTF. The CDR3 DNA is TGTGCCAGCAGCACGGGACCTAAGTCCATCTATGGCTACACCTTC.